Below, one T cell receptor beta chain is given with its context. Its antigen is not identified. The data were obtained in a study of cytomegalovirus exposure and HLA in healthy donors. Broader study findings: Among TCR beta chains, those listed as cytomegalovirus-associated numbered about 160.

60 Vbeta and 13 Jbeta primers were used in PCR. Sequenced by immunoSEQ multiplex PCR; TCRdb stores in-frame clones only, minus some. The data contain over 85,000 clones, about 80% of them singletons. Germline V lookup: CDR1 MGHDK, CDR2 SYGVNS. CDR3 length equals 13 residues. J was trimmed by 8 bases and V by 8 bases; bases with no gene match: 11. When sampled, the donors appeared nominally healthy, though they likely had unrecorded immune exposures. The rearrangement links TRBV25-1 to TRBJ1-2; 7 nucleotides align to TRBD1. The sample consisted of PBMCs. This sequence was found in a female donor in good health and CMV-seropositive. The CDR3 is CASGLTGADGYTF. The CDR3 DNA reads TGTGCCAGCGGGTTAACAGGGGCAGACGGCTACACCTTC.